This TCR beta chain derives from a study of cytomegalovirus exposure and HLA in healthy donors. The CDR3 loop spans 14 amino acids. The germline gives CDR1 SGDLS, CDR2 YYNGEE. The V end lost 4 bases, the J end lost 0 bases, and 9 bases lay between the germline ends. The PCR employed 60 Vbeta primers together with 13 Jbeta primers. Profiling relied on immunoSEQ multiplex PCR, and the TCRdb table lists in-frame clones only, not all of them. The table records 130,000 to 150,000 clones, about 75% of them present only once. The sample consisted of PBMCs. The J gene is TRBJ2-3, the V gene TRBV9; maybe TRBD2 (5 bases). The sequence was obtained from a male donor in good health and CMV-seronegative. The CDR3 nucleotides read TGTGCCAGCAGCCCATGGACTAGCACAGATACGCAGTATTTT. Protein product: CASSPWTSTDTQYF.